What follows are 30 T cell receptor beta chains derived from one specimen sequenced in a study of cytomegalovirus exposure and HLA in healthy donors. The protocol was immunoSEQ multiplex PCR, while the TCRdb copy is restricted to in-frame clones and leaves out a portion. The sample includes roughly 130,000 clones, roughly 91% of them seen just once. Sequenced sample: PBMCs. These receptors all come from a man younger than 40 in good health and CMV-seronegative.

The rearrangement links TRBV6-6 to TRBJ2-3; 9 nucleotides agree with TRBD1. Germline values: CDR1 MNHNY, CDR2 SVGAGI (reference sequence). This CDR3 has 14 amino acids. The trim removed 5 bases at V and 3 bases at J, leaving 3 bases unmatched. The CDR3 DNA follows: TGTGCCAGCAGTACCGGGACAGGGACAGATACGCAGTATTTT. Translated: CASSTGTGTDTQYF.

This clone was picked up a small number of times. The genes are TRBV11-2 and TRBJ2-7; a weak D match, TRBD1 (6 bases). This CDR3 is built from 15 residues. CDR1 SGHAT and CDR2 FQNNGV come from the germline V gene. Trimming shortened V by 5 bases and J by 2 bases, and 16 bases separated the two germline ends. The CDR3 loop is CASSGGQSSPYEQYF. CDR3 DNA sequence: TGTGCCAGCAGCGGCGGACAGTCCTCTCCCTACGAGCAGTACTTC.

The chain is built from TRBV4-1 and TRBJ1-2; D is unclear. The CDR3 consists of 15 residues. Germline values: CDR1 MGHRA, CDR2 YSYEKL. Trimming left V 0 bases short and J 2 bases short, with 10 bases between. CDR3 in DNA: TGCGCCAGCAGCCAAGATCTGTCAGGAAACTATGGCTACACCTTC. Encoded protein: CASSQDLSGNYGYTF.

V and J are TRBV7-7 and TRBJ2-2; 9 bases are shared with TRBD1. The V and J ends lost 5 bases and 3 bases, in that order; junction bases with no gene match: 13. The CDR3 runs 18 residues. The germline CDR1 and CDR2 sequences are SSHAT and FNYEAQ (reference sequence). The CDR3 reads CASSPWGLTGGDTGELFF. CDR3 in DNA: TGTGCCAGCAGCCCATGGGGGCTGACAGGGGGGGACACCGGGGAGCTGTTTTTT.

The chain links TRBV6-5 to TRBJ1-1; 8 nucleotides line up with TRBD1. Per germline, CDR1 MNHEY and CDR2 SVGAGI. The CDR3 length is 15 residues. The trim removed 0 bases at V and 4 bases at J, leaving 4 bases unmatched. The CDR3 reads CASSYSRTGITEAFF. The CDR3 nucleotides are TGTGCCAGCAGTTACTCGAGGACAGGGATCACTGAAGCTTTCTTT.

J is TRBJ1-1 and V is TRBV9; 7 nucleotides align to TRBD1. The CDR3 extends over 14 amino acids. Per germline, CDR1 SGDLS and CDR2 YYNGEE. J was trimmed by 6 bases and V by 6 bases; bases with no gene match: 11. The CDR3 sequence is CASNGGDSASEAFF. The CDR3 DNA sequence: TGTGCCAGCAACGGTGGGGACAGTGCCTCTGAAGCTTTCTTT.

This sequence joins TRBV28 and TRBJ1-6, with D perhaps matching TRBD1 (6 bases). V lost 2 bases and J 8 bases, leaving 10 bases between the germline ends. This CDR3 spans 14 amino acids. Germline CDR1 and CDR2: MDHEN and SYDVKM. The CDR3 bases are TGTGCCAGCAGTTTAACAGGGAACGATTCACCCCTCCACTTT. It specifies CASSLTGNDSPLHF.

The rearrangement links TRBV9 to TRBJ2-2; 8 nucleotides agree with TRBD1. In germline, CDR1 is SGDLS, CDR2 YYNGEE. Losses at the gene ends were 1 base for V and 4 bases for J; bases not matched to a gene: 3. The CDR3 runs 15 residues. The CDR3 coding sequence is TGTGCCAGCAGCGTATCAGGGGGCTCCACCGGGGAGCTGTTTTTT. This gives the protein CASSVSGGSTGELFF. The whole variable domain, filled in from reference TRBV9 and TRBJ2-2, reads DSGVTQTPKHLITATGQRVTLRCSPRSGDLSVYWYQQSLDQGLQFLIQYYNGEERAKGNILERFSAQQFPDLHSELNLSSLELGDSALYFCASSVSGGSTGELFFGEGSRLTVL.

V and J are TRBV7-2 and TRBJ1-6, with TRBD1 matching 7 bases. Per the germline V gene, CDR1 is SGHTA and CDR2 is FQGNSA. Trimming took 4 bases from V and 7 from J; bases not matched to a gene: 10. There are 16 residues in the CDR3. CDR3 sequence (DNA): TGTGCCAGCAGCTCGAACAGGGGCCCCTTAAATTCACCCCTCCACTTT. Amino acid sequence: CASSSNRGPLNSPLHF.

The chain has TRBV5-6 and TRBJ1-5; D remains unclear. V lost 4 bases to trimming and J lost 2 bases, with 19 bases between them. The CDR3 is 17 residues long. From germline, CDR1 is SGHDT and CDR2 YYEEEE. The chain's CDR3 is CASSRRGTSRGNQPQHF. For the CDR3, the DNA is TGTGCCAGCAGCCGGCGGGGAACGTCACGGGGCAATCAGCCCCAGCATTTT.

The J gene is TRBJ2-7, the V gene TRBV7-2; TRBD1 aligns across 7 bases. The CDR3 consists of 13 residues. With V trimmed by 5 bases and J by 4 bases, 5 bases remained unmatched. Germline values: CDR1 SGHTA, CDR2 FQGNSA. The CDR3 loop reads CASSQGGGYEQYF. Written as DNA, the CDR3 is TGTGCCAGCAGCCAAGGGGGCGGGTACGAGCAGTACTTC.

The genes are TRBV6-5 and TRBJ1-4; possibly TRBD1 for D (5 bases). Germline CDR1 MNHEY, CDR2 SVGAGI. The ends were cut back, 7 bases at V and 7 bases at J, with 13 bases in the middle. The CDR3 totals 13 residues. The CDR3 protein is CASNNGGSEKLFF. The CDR3 DNA reads as TGTGCCAGCAACAACGGGGGGAGTGAAAAACTGTTTTTT.

The chain recombines TRBV5-1 with TRBJ2-2; a possible D gene is TRBD1 (5 bases). The CDR3 sequence is 14 residues long. V was cut by 3 bases and J by 4 bases, with 10 bases left in between. Germline CDR1 and CDR2: SGHRS and YFSETQ. This CDR3 reads CASSYEGATGELFF. For the CDR3, the DNA is TGCGCCAGCAGCTACGAAGGGGCCACCGGGGAGCTGTTTTTT.

This clone was observed a single time. CDR3 loop: CASSEGTGTSYEQYF. The CDR3, as DNA: TGTGCCAGCAGCGAAGGGACAGGGACATCCTACGAGCAGTACTTC. V and J are TRBV7-2 and TRBJ2-7, with 9 bases lining up with TRBD1. The V segment lost 5 bases and the J segment 1 base; nucleotides outside the gene matches: 6. CDR1 SGHTA and CDR2 FQGNSA come from the germline V gene. This CDR3 contains 15 residues.

The chain carries TRBV7-2 and TRBJ2-1; weak D call: TRBD1 (5 bases). Trimming removed 4 bases from V and 6 bases from J, with 19 bases in between. This CDR3 comprises 16 residues. Germline-derived CDR1 and CDR2 are SGHTA and FQGNSA. Written as DNA, the CDR3 is TGTGCCAGCAGCTCGTATCCAGGGATAGGCACCAATGAGCAGTTCTTC. Protein: CASSSYPGIGTNEQFF.

The chain links TRBV5-1 to TRBJ1-4; D possibly corresponds to TRBD1 (5 bases). The CDR3 runs 13 residues. The V gene's germline CDR1 is SGHRS and CDR2 YFSETQ. Between the trimmed V and J ends, which lost 4 bases and 4 bases, there was a span of 8 bases. The CDR3 DNA is TGCGCCAGCAGCAAAGGGGTTAATGAAAAACTGTTTTTT. It encodes CASSKGVNEKLFF.

This clone occurred once. The CDR3 DNA reads TGTGCCAGCAGTTACTCGAGACAGGGCGCAGATACGCAGTATTTT. This translates into CASSYSRQGADTQYF. V and J are TRBV6-5 and TRBJ2-3; 7 nucleotides match TRBD1. The germline gives CDR1 MNHEY, CDR2 SVGAGI. After removal of 0 bases from V and 4 bases from J, the junction contained 4 bases not matched to a gene. The length of the CDR3 is 15 residues.

V and J are TRBV9 and TRBJ2-2; 7 positions agree with TRBD1. CDR1 SGDLS and CDR2 YYNGEE come from the germline V gene. The CDR3 has 18 amino acids. V gave up 4 bases and J gave up 6 bases; unmatched junction bases: 18. This CDR3 is CASSPLPGTDRVAGELFF. The CDR3 DNA follows: TGTGCCAGCAGCCCACTTCCCGGGACAGACCGGGTCGCCGGGGAGCTGTTTTTT.

This clone was seen at least ten times. The same CDR3 is also encoded by other DNA sequences in this sample. The chain links TRBV5-1 to TRBJ2-7; D is uncertain. CDR3 length equals 14 residues. Between the trimmed V and J ends, which lost 0 bases and 2 bases, there was a span of 9 bases. Germline-derived CDR1 and CDR2 are SGHRS and YFSETQ. CDR3 region: CASSLVVSPYEQYF. In nucleotides, the CDR3 is TGCGCCAGCAGCTTGGTAGTTTCCCCCTACGAGCAGTACTTC.

The genes are TRBV7-9 and TRBJ1-5, with D hard to call. The germline V and J ends were trimmed by 4 bases and 2 bases, with 12 bases remaining between them. This CDR3 is built from 15 residues. CDR1 is SEHNR, CDR2 FQNEAQ, per germline (reference sequence). CDR3: CASSSGGRRNQPQHF. In DNA form, the CDR3 reads TGTGCCAGCAGCTCGGGAGGGAGACGCAATCAGCCCCAGCATTTT.

The chain recombines TRBV2 with TRBJ1-4, with D tentatively TRBD1 (6 bases). The CDR3 is made up of 14 amino acids. The germline gives CDR1 SNHLY, CDR2 FYNNEI. The ends were cut back, 7 bases at V and 3 bases at J, with 12 bases in the middle. Here the CDR3 reads CASKEGGSNEKLFF. The CDR3 DNA follows: TGTGCCAGCAAGGAGGGGGGGTCTAATGAAAAACTGTTTTTT.

The J gene is TRBJ1-5, the V gene TRBV19; D call uncertain. The CDR3 covers 16 residues. Between the trimmed V and J ends, which lost 3 bases and 2 bases, there was a span of 14 bases. CDR1 is LNHDA and CDR2 is SQIVND in the germline V gene (reference sequence). The CDR3 loop is CASSMGSRLGNQPQHF. CDR3 in DNA: TGTGCCAGTAGTATGGGCAGCCGGTTGGGCAATCAGCCCCAGCATTTT. Full variable domain (outside the CDR3, taken from reference TRBV19 and TRBJ1-5): DGGITQSPKYLFRKEGQNVTLSCEQNLNHDAMYWYRQDPGQGLRLIYYSQIVNDFQKGDIAEGYSVSREKKESFPLTVTSAQKNPTAFYLCASSMGSRLGNQPQHFGDGTRLSIL.

The chain combines TRBV28 with TRBJ2-5, with 7 bases identical to TRBD1. V was clipped by 1 base and J by 5 bases; unmatched bases: 10. CDR1 and CDR2 from the germline V gene are MDHEN and SYDVKM. This CDR3 region has 16 residues. CDR3 amino acids: CASSLYRQGRGETQYF. The DNA for the CDR3 is TGTGCCAGCAGTTTATACCGACAGGGAAGAGGGGAGACCCAGTACTTC. Filled out from reference TRBV28 and TRBJ2-5, the complete variable domain reads DVKVTQSSRYLVKRTGEKVFLECVQDMDHENMFWYRQDPGLGLRLIYFSYDVKMKEKGDIPEGYSVSREKKERFSLILESASTNQTSMYLCASSLYRQGRGETQYFGPGTRLLVL.

The gene calls are TRBV5-1 and TRBJ2-1; possibly TRBD2 for D (6 bases). The CDR3 spans 16 residues. V lost 0 bases and J 4 bases, leaving 14 bases between the germline ends. Germline V gene data show CDR1 as SGHRS and CDR2 as YFSETQ. The CDR3 DNA reads TGCGCCAGCAGCTTGGGGTCGCTAGCGAATTACAATGAGCAGTTCTTC. This sequence encodes CASSLGSLANYNEQFF.

The chain couples TRBV7-6 to TRBJ1-3, with 8 positions matching TRBD1. The CDR3 spans 17 residues. The germline CDR1 and CDR2 sequences are SGHVS and FNYEAQ. The J segment lost 0 bases and the V segment lost 4 bases, leaving 8 bases of the junction unmatched. CDR3 in DNA: TGTGCCAGCAGCTCCGCAGGGGGCGTATTCTCTGGAAACACCATATATTTT. Translated, it gives CASSSAGGVFSGNTIYF.

The chain couples TRBV11-2 to TRBJ2-1, with D maybe TRBD2 (6 bases). Trimming left V 1 base short and J 6 bases short, with 10 bases between. CDR3 size: 14 residues. Germline V gene data show CDR1 as SGHAT and CDR2 as FQNNGV. The CDR3: CASSLARGINEQFF. Written as DNA, the CDR3 is TGTGCCAGCAGCTTAGCCCGGGGGATCAATGAGCAGTTCTTC.

The chain has TRBV12-5 and TRBJ1-6, with 7 bases identical to TRBD1. J was trimmed by 4 bases and V by 2 bases; bases with no gene match: 8. The CDR3 runs to 17 residues. Germline-derived CDR1 and CDR2 are LGHNT and FRNRAP. The CDR3 DNA follows: TGTGCTAGTGGTTTGATCCAGGGGGGATTTTATAATTCACCCCTCCACTTT. This sequence encodes CASGLIQGGFYNSPLHF.

J is TRBJ2-2 and V is TRBV11-1; 8 bases agree with TRBD1. CDR3 size: 14 residues. Trimming removed 5 bases from V and 6 bases from J; junction bases left unmatched: 5. CDR1 SGHAT and CDR2 FQDESV come from the germline V gene (reference sequence). This CDR3 is CASSPGQGAGELFF. In nucleotides, the CDR3 is TGTGCCAGCAGCCCTGGACAGGGTGCCGGGGAGCTGTTTTTT.

This sequence joins TRBV15 and TRBJ2-2; D remains unclear. The CDR3 extends over 14 amino acids. Trimming stripped 1 base from V and 1 base from J, with 4 bases between. CDR1 is LNHNV and CDR2 is YYDKDF in the germline V gene (reference sequence). The CDR3 reads CATSRAGNTGELFF. The CDR3 DNA is TGTGCCACCAGCAGAGCCGGGAACACCGGGGAGCTGTTTTTT.

The chain has TRBV19 and TRBJ1-5; TRBD1 matches at 7 bases. The V gene end was trimmed by 9 bases and the J gene end by 2 bases; junction bases not matched to a gene: 10. The CDR3 totals 15 residues. Germline CDR1 is LNHDA and CDR2 is SQIVND (reference sequence). CDR3 protein: CASSVGQSGNQPQHF. The CDR3, as DNA: TGTGCCAGCTCAGTGGGACAGTCGGGCAATCAGCCCCAGCATTTT.